Listed here are 28 T cell receptor beta chains from one sample, sequenced in a study of vaccination and CD4 T cells after COVID-19. Their antigens remain unidentified. Sequence data for DNA of cultured CD4+ T cells were generated by the Oncomine TCR Beta short-read assay. TCRdb reanalysed the PCR reads using MiXCR and keeps one entry per CDR3 protein. This sample has roughly 8,000 distinct CDR3 sequences; 50% occur once, and the top ten carry less than 25%. Treatment: roughly ten-day PBMC culture with coronavirus spike peptide pools or control peptides (ViraFEST assay). CD4+ T cells that came from the unexposed donor were collected before the COVID-19 pandemic (2011-2018). Source material: CD4+ T cells from blood, cultured in vitro. These receptor sequences come from a human donor in good health.

The V gene is TRBV5-4, the J gene TRBJ2-5, with 8 bases aligning to TRBD2. With 4 bases clipped from V and 2 bases from J, the junction kept 7 bases outside the gene matches. The germline V gene encodes CDR1 SGHNT and CDR2 YYREEE (reference sequence). The CDR3 extends over 15 amino acids. CDR3 sequence: CASSPSSGAQETQYF. CDR3 DNA: TGTGCCAGCAGCCCTAGTAGCGGGGCTCAAGAGACCCAGTACTTC.

The chain carries TRBV10-3 and TRBJ1-2; 12 bases agree with TRBD1. V lost 7 bases, J lost 7 bases, and 7 bases stayed unmatched. The CDR3 spans 14 residues. The germline CDR1 and CDR2 sequences are ENHRY and SYGVKD. The DNA of the CDR3 is TGTGCCATCACCACGGGACAGGGGGCAGGTGGCTACACCTTC. Protein sequence: CAITTGQGAGGYTF.

In DNA, the CDR3 is TGTGCCAGCAGTCTCAGTCGTAGGGGTAGTGAAAACATTCAGTACTTC. As protein: CASSLSRRGSENIQYF. The chain carries TRBV6-1 and TRBJ2-4, with D perhaps matching TRBD1 (5 bases). The CDR3 is 16 amino acids. V gave up 5 bases and J gave up 5 bases, with 19 bases separating them. Germline V gene data show CDR1 as MNHNS and CDR2 as SASEGT.

The gene calls are TRBV10-3 and TRBJ1-2; TRBD1 matches 7 bases. The V segment lost 4 bases and the J segment 8 bases; nucleotides outside the gene matches: 7. Per the germline V gene, CDR1 is ENHRY and CDR2 is SYGVKD. This CDR3 region has 13 residues. CDR3 amino acids: CAISGDRVYGYTF. The CDR3, as DNA: TGTGCCATCAGTGGTGACAGGGTGTACGGCTACACCTTC.

This chain connects TRBV2 to TRBJ1-5, with unresolved D. Germline V gives CDR1 SNHLY, CDR2 FYNNEI. The CDR3 has 13 residues. Trimming stripped 8 bases from V and 7 bases from J, with 15 bases between. The CDR3 is CASGKNVEQPQHF. The CDR3 nucleotides read TGTGCCAGCGGGAAAAATGTCGAGCAGCCCCAGCATTTT.

The rearrangement uses TRBV6-5 and TRBJ2-1, with D possibly matching TRBD2 (6 bases). Germline CDR1 and CDR2: MNHEY and SVGAGI. This CDR3 is built from 17 residues. Deletions cut 1 base from V and 2 bases from J, with 15 bases between. CDR3 sequence: CASSYFLSLAAYNEQFF. The CDR3 DNA sequence: TGTGCCAGCAGTTACTTCCTAAGTTTAGCGGCCTACAATGAGCAGTTCTTC.

This clonotype has only a few counts. The V and J genes are TRBV11-2 and TRBJ2-7; possible D gene TRBD2, 6 bases. The CDR3 spans 18 residues. CDR1 is SGHAT, CDR2 FQNNGV, per germline. V was cut by 3 bases and J by 1 base, with 22 bases left in between. CDR3 region: CASSFGDWGVVVSYEQYF. DNA for the CDR3: TGTGCCAGCAGCTTCGGTGATTGGGGGGTGGTTGTATCCTACGAGCAGTACTTC. Full variable domain (outside the CDR3, taken from reference TRBV11-2 and TRBJ2-7): EAGVAQSPRYKIIEKRQSVAFWCNPISGHATLYWYQQILGQGPKLLIQFQNNGVVDDSQLPKDRFSAERLKGVDSTLKIQPAKLEDSAVYLCASSFGDWGVVVSYEQYFGPGTRLTVT.

This clonotype was recorded only once. This chain joins TRBV10-2 and TRBJ2-7, with TRBD2 as a possible D gene (5 bases). This CDR3 is built from 16 residues. V lost 6 bases to trimming and J lost 0 bases, with 18 bases between them. Looked up from germline, CDR1 is WSHSY and CDR2 is SAAADI. The CDR3 spells CASSHGGLLGSYEQYF. CDR3 nucleotides: TGCGCCAGCAGCCACGGAGGACTCCTTGGCTCCTACGAGCAGTACTTC.

The chain employs TRBV5-1 and TRBJ1-1, with a possible D match to TRBD1 (5 bases). Germline CDR1 and CDR2: SGHRS and YFSETQ. Trimming cost V 1 base and J 1 base, with 8 bases left between them. The CDR3 totals 14 residues. The CDR3 DNA sequence: TGCGCCAGCAGCTTGACGGGGACGAACACTGAAGCTTTCTTT. Translated, it gives CASSLTGTNTEAFF.

This clonotype turned up a few times. The gene calls are TRBV30 and TRBJ2-7, with TRBD2 matching over 8 bases. CDR1 and CDR2 from the germline V gene are GTSNPN and SVGIG (reference sequence). Trimming took 0 bases from V and 0 from J; bases not matched to a gene: 16. The CDR3 totals 19 residues. CDR3 loop: CAWSVGLFGIAGSSYEQYF. The CDR3 DNA reads TGTGCCTGGAGTGTCGGTCTTTTTGGTATAGCGGGGAGCTCCTACGAGCAGTACTTC.

The chain uses TRBV11-3 and TRBJ2-1; no clear D. This CDR3 region has 13 residues. Germline loops: CDR1 SGHNT, CDR2 YENEEA. Trimming left V 3 bases short and J 6 bases short, with 9 bases between. In DNA form, the CDR3 reads TGTGCCAGCAGCTTCAGCATCTCCAATGAGCAGTTCTTC. This gives the protein CASSFSISNEQFF.

CDR3 amino acids: CAWTEGVHQPQHF. Written as DNA, the CDR3 is TGTGCCTGGACAGAAGGGGTCCATCAGCCCCAGCATTTT. The chain uses TRBV30 and TRBJ1-5, with D possibly being TRBD1 (5 bases). CDR3 size: 13 residues. Germline CDR1 is GTSNPN and CDR2 is SVGIG (reference sequence). With 4 bases removed from V and 5 bases from J, the gap between germline ends came to 12 bases.

On this clonotype itself: At one end, the junction sequence differs from germline, possibly due to a read error. This chain links TRBV6-1 with TRBJ1-6; D is perhaps TRBD1 (6 bases). Germline V gene lookup returns CDR1 MNHNS and CDR2 SASEGT. The CDR3 contains 13 residues. The CDR3 protein is CASRQGYTSPLHF. The CDR3 bases are TGTGCCAGCAGACAGGGTTATACTTCACCCCTCCACTTT.

A few counts support this clonotype. The chain recombines TRBV12-3 or TRBV12-4 with TRBJ1-2, with D uncertain. Trimming cost V 6 bases and J 8 bases, with 13 bases left between them. The CDR3 loop spans 12 amino acids. As DNA, the CDR3 is TGTGCCAGCAGCATTGGGGAGATCGGCTACACCTTC. It encodes CASSIGEIGYTF.

The CDR3 DNA reads as TGTGCCAGCAGCTTAATGTCAGGTTCGGGCGAGCAGTACTTC. Protein sequence: CASSLMSGSGEQYF. V is TRBV7-7 and J is TRBJ2-7; unclear D gene. Germline V lookup: CDR1 SSHAT, CDR2 FNYEAQ (reference sequence). This CDR3 contains 14 residues. Trimming removed 2 bases at V and 6 bases at J, with 14 bases between.

This clonotype has only one observation. The chain joins TRBV6-2 or TRBV6-3 to TRBJ1-1; D is perhaps TRBD1 (5 bases). CDR1 and CDR2 from the germline V gene are MNHEY and SVGEGT. CDR3 size: 16 residues. The V end was cut by 1 base, the J end by 6 bases, with 18 bases between. Here the CDR3 DNA reads TGTGCCAGCAGTTACTTCGCGGCCAGGGCGAGGGCTGAAGCTTTCTTT. Amino acid sequence: CASSYFAARARAEAFF.

This clonotype appeared a few times. CDR3 in amino acids: CASSVGQLTDTQYF. The DNA of the CDR3 is TGTGCCAGCAGTGTGGGACAGCTCACAGATACGCAGTATTTT. The chain employs TRBV6-1 and TRBJ2-3; 7 bases match TRBD1. V gave up 4 bases and J gave up 2 bases; unmatched junction bases: 3. The CDR3 is made up of 14 amino acids. The germline CDR1 and CDR2 sequences are MNHNS and SASEGT.

This clonotype was observed a few times. V gene TRBV19 combines with J gene TRBJ2-7; perhaps TRBD1 as D (5 bases). Trimming left V 6 bases short and J 1 base short, with 16 bases between. The germline gives CDR1 LNHDA, CDR2 SQIVND (reference sequence). The CDR3 loop spans 15 amino acids. The CDR3 coding sequence is TGTGCCAGTAGGGCTCAGGGATCCCTATCCTACGAGCAGTACTTC. This gives the protein CASRAQGSLSYEQYF.

The rearrangement joins TRBV19 to TRBJ1-2; D uncertain. V lost 1 base and J lost 2, with 14 bases in between. The CDR3 has 16 residues. Germline lookup yields CDR1 LNHDA and CDR2 SQIVND (reference sequence). CDR3 DNA: TGTGCCAGTAGTATAGTTTCACAACAACTAAACTATGGCTACACCTTC. Translation gives CASSIVSQQLNYGYTF.

This clonotype showed up just a few times. J is TRBJ1-1 and V is TRBV6-5; D is ambiguous. This CDR3 is 14 amino acids long. Germline V gives CDR1 MNHEY, CDR2 SVGAGI. Trimming removed 0 bases at V and 7 bases at J, with 12 bases between. DNA of the CDR3: TGTGCCAGCAGTTACTCAACGCCGCGGAGTGAAGCTTTCTTT. Its protein product is CASSYSTPRSEAFF.

The chain joins TRBV6-5 to TRBJ2-3, with a possible D match to TRBD1 (5 bases). From germline, CDR1 is MNHEY and CDR2 SVGAGI. The CDR3 is 13 residues long. V gave up 0 bases and J gave up 9 bases, with 10 bases separating them. CDR3 sequence: CASSYSGAATQYF. The DNA for the CDR3 is TGTGCCAGCAGTTACTCAGGGGCGGCGACGCAGTATTTT.

The V and J genes are TRBV7-9 and TRBJ2-1; the match to TRBD1 covers 8 bases. V lost 2 bases to trimming and J lost 8 bases; unmatched junction nucleotides: 8. Germline V gene sequence: CDR1 SEHNR, CDR2 FQNEAQ (reference sequence). The CDR3 extends over 15 amino acids. The CDR3: CASSLYGTGFDEQFF. Written as DNA, the CDR3 is TGTGCCAGCAGCTTATACGGGACAGGATTCGATGAGCAGTTCTTC.

V usage is TRBV24-1 and J usage is TRBJ1-5; D is unresolved. CDR1 is KGHDR and CDR2 is SFDVKD in the germline V gene. The CDR3 sequence is 12 residues long. The V end was cut by 7 bases, the J end by 10 bases, with 13 bases between. The CDR3 loop reads CATSPVGGPQHF. The CDR3, as DNA: TGTGCCACCAGCCCCGTAGGCGGCCCCCAGCATTTT.

This clonotype has just a few counts. The CDR3, as DNA: TGTGCCAGTACGGACAGAAGTTCGTATGGCTACACCTTC. This codes for CASTDRSSYGYTF. This chain joins TRBV6-1 and TRBJ1-2; D is perhaps TRBD1 (6 bases). Germline CDR1 reads MNHNS; CDR2 reads SASEGT. The V end was cut by 9 bases, the J end by 5 bases, with 16 bases between. This CDR3 is built from 13 residues.

This clonotype came up once. V gene TRBV7-2 combines with J gene TRBJ2-3, with 12 bases that match TRBD2. After removal of 4 bases from V and 3 bases from J, the junction contained 5 bases not matched to a gene. The CDR3 is 16 amino acids. Germline V gives CDR1 SGHTA, CDR2 FQGNSA. In DNA form, the CDR3 reads TGTGCCAGCAGCTGGCAGACTAGCGGGGGTACAGATACGCAGTATTTT. Translating it yields CASSWQTSGGTDTQYF. Combining the CDR3 with reference TRBV7-2 and TRBJ2-3 gives the whole variable domain GAGVSQSPSNKVTEKGKDVELRCDPISGHTALYWYRQSLGQGLEFLIYFQGNSAPDKSGLPSDRFSAERTGGSVSTLTIQRTQQEDSAVYLCASSWQTSGGTDTQYFGPGTRLTVL.

This chain joins TRBV6-1 and TRBJ1-2; weak D call: TRBD1 (5 bases). Germline V gene data show CDR1 as MNHNS and CDR2 as SASEGT. The CDR3 loop spans 13 amino acids. V lost 0 bases, J lost 7 bases, and 9 bases lay in between. The CDR3 region has the DNA TGTGCCAGCAGTGAAGCGATTAGGGGTGGCTACACCTTC. Its protein product is CASSEAIRGGYTF.

The V gene is TRBV25-1, the J gene TRBJ1-6; 9 nucleotides line up with TRBD1. Trimming removed 2 bases from V and 9 bases from J; junction bases left unmatched: 5. Looked up from germline, CDR1 is MGHDK and CDR2 is SYGVNS. This CDR3 has 15 residues. In nucleotides, the CDR3 is TGTGCCAGCAGTGAACCCGGGACAGGGACTTCACCCCTCCACTTT. Residues: CASSEPGTGTSPLHF.

This chain links TRBV6-4 with TRBJ1-6, with D uncertain. V was shortened by 8 bases and J by 0 bases, with 20 bases between the two germline ends. This CDR3 has 18 amino acids. Germline V lookup: CDR1 MRHNA, CDR2 SNTAGT. As DNA, the CDR3 is TGTGCCAGCCCTGACCGGGGAGGGAAGAGCTCCTATAATTCACCCCTCCACTTT. It translates to CASPDRGGKSSYNSPLHF.